This T cell receptor (beta chain) was recovered during a study of blood T cell repertoires in COVID-19. About the study: Spain, Italy and the United States supplied samples that represented acute and convalescent COVID-19.

Trimming left V 0 bases short and J 0 bases short, with 6 bases between. Germline-derived CDR1 and CDR2 are SGHRS and YFSETQ. The CDR3 has 14 residues. In regard to this clone: Additional DNA sequences in this sample encode the identical CDR3.

As processed by the authors: Reference gene primers were amplified, and this amplification served to estimate nucleated cell counts. Clones were sequenced by immunoSEQ multiplex PCR, and TCRdb holds only the in-frame ones, with some missing. V and J calls and clone size follow that table, whereas D and trimming were derived from the DNA. There are some 210,000 clones in the sample; about 88% occur only once, and around 5.9% lies in the top ten. The specimen sequenced was peripheral blood. This clonotype was obtained from a woman between 40 and 55 years old who had recovered from COVID-19. The gene calls are TRBV5-1 and TRBJ1-1; D is uncertain. This chain's CDR3 is CASSLDSLNTEAFF. Here the CDR3 DNA reads TGCGCCAGCAGCTTGGACAGCCTGAACACTGAAGCTTTCTTT.